Below, 27 T cell receptor beta chains from the same sample are listed, as sequenced in a study of OX40 agonist ivuxolimab in advanced cancers. Generated by immunoSEQ multiplex PCR, the TCRdb table keeps only in-frame clones and is missing some. This sample has tens of thousands of clones, with 65% to 85% found just once. Sequenced material: CD4+ or CD8+ T cells sorted from blood, taken in a trial of the OX40 agonist ivuxolimab. These receptors came from an adult with an advanced solid tumor such as melanoma, head and neck, liver or kidney cancer.

Only one count was recorded for this clone. The J gene is TRBJ2-3, the V gene TRBV7-9, with D maybe TRBD1 (5 bases). Per germline, CDR1 SEHNR and CDR2 FQNEAQ (reference sequence). The CDR3 is 11 amino acids. Trimming took 5 bases from V and 10 from J, leaving 10 bases between them. This chain's CDR3 is CASSPVGAQYF. The CDR3 nucleotides are TGTGCCAGCAGCCCGGTAGGGGCGCAGTATTTT.

The chain has TRBV6-5 and TRBJ1-2; D possibly corresponds to TRBD1 (6 bases). The V gene's germline CDR1 is MNHEY and CDR2 SVGAGI. The CDR3 consists of 14 residues. V lost 7 bases and J 3 bases, leaving 15 bases between the germline ends. CDR3 DNA sequence: TGTGCCAGCAAAGTCGGGGGGCAGGACTATGGCTACACCTTC. Protein product: CASKVGGQDYGYTF.

The chain employs TRBV5-1 and TRBJ2-7; D tentatively fits TRBD1 or TRBD2 (6 bases each). With 4 bases removed from V and 0 bases from J, the gap between germline ends came to 11 bases. In germline, CDR1 is SGHRS, CDR2 YFSETQ. The CDR3 covers 14 residues. The CDR3 region has the DNA TGCGCCAGCAGCCCAAAGGGGGGCTCCTACGAGCAGTACTTC. It codes for CASSPKGGSYEQYF.

In nucleotides, the CDR3 is TGTGCTAGCGGCTCAGGGGGCACAGATACGCAGTATTTT. Translated, it gives CASGSGGTDTQYF. This chain joins TRBV11-2 and TRBJ2-3; D may be TRBD1 or TRBD2 (6 bases each). The length of the CDR3 is 13 residues. Germline V gives CDR1 SGHAT, CDR2 FQNNGV.

The rearrangement joins TRBV18 to TRBJ1-5; possible D gene TRBD1, 6 bases. V shed 1 base and J shed 11 bases, with 21 bases lying between them. In germline, CDR1 is KGHSH, CDR2 LQKENI. This CDR3 has 16 residues. CDR3 DNA: TGTGCCAGCTCACCACAGAACGGGGGCAGTGGGGTGTCCCAGCATTTT. Translating it yields CASSPQNGGSGVSQHF.

This chain joins TRBV2 and TRBJ1-5; weak D call: TRBD1 (5 bases). Germline V gene lookup returns CDR1 SNHLY and CDR2 FYNNEI. The CDR3 is made up of 14 amino acids. The V end lost 4 bases, the J end lost 3 bases, and 10 bases lay between the germline ends. The DNA for the CDR3 is TGTGCCAGCAGTGTACTGGGGCACAATCAGCCCCAGCATTTT. Protein sequence: CASSVLGHNQPQHF. Full variable domain (remainder filled in from reference TRBV2 and TRBJ1-5): EPEVTQTPSHQVTQMGQEVILRCVPISNHLYFYWYRQILGQKVEFLVSFYNNEISEKSEIFDDQFSVERPDGSNFTLKIRSTKLEDSAMYFCASSVLGHNQPQHFGDGTRLSIL.

The genes are TRBV15 and TRBJ1-6; 7 bases align to TRBD1. The CDR3 spans 16 residues. Trimming took 6 bases from V and 4 from J; bases not matched to a gene: 9. Looked up from germline, CDR1 is LNHNV and CDR2 is YYDKDF (reference sequence). DNA for the CDR3: TGTGCCACCAGGGAGACAGGGCTCTCGTATAATTCACCCCTCCACTTT. Translation: CATRETGLSYNSPLHF. Looking up the rest from reference TRBV15 and TRBJ1-6 gives the full variable domain: DAMVIQNPRYQVTQFGKPVTLSCSQTLNHNVMYWYQQKSSQAPKLLFHYYDKDFNNEADTPDNFQSRRPNTSFCFLDIRSPGLGDTAMYLCATRETGLSYNSPLHFGNGTRLTVT.

The chain joins TRBV25-1 to TRBJ2-7; D is uncertain. Germline lookup yields CDR1 MGHDK and CDR2 SYGVNS. Trimming left V 1 base short and J 6 bases short, with 4 bases between. This CDR3 contains 11 residues. CDR3: CASSEFREQYF. The CDR3 DNA is TGTGCCAGCAGTGAATTTCGCGAGCAGTACTTC.

CDR3 DNA sequence: TGTGCCAGCAGTGGACTAACAGGGAACTCCTACAATGAGCAGTTCTTC. It codes for CASSGLTGNSYNEQFF. This chain joins TRBV2 and TRBJ2-1; D is perhaps TRBD1 (6 bases). CDR1 is SNHLY, CDR2 FYNNEI, per germline. The CDR3 totals 16 residues. Trimming removed 4 bases from V and 0 bases from J, with 13 bases in between.

The rearrangement joins TRBV13 to TRBJ2-1; 7 bases agree with TRBD2. The V gene's germline CDR1 is PRHDT and CDR2 FYEKMQ (reference sequence). CDR3 length equals 18 residues. V shed 4 bases, J shed 4 bases, and the junction held 16 bases outside the gene matches. The CDR3 sequence: CASSSLPPWASGYNEQFF. CDR3 in DNA: TGTGCCAGCAGCTCCCTCCCTCCGTGGGCTAGCGGTTACAATGAGCAGTTCTTC. Full variable domain (rest looked up from reference TRBV13 and TRBJ2-1): AAGVIQSPRHLIKEKRETATLKCYPIPRHDTVYWYQQGPGQDPQFLISFYEKMQSDKGSIPDRFSAQQFSDYHSELNMSSLELGDSALYFCASSSLPPWASGYNEQFFGPGTRLTVL.

The CDR3 nucleotides are TGTGCCAGCAGTTACGTTCATTCTAGCTCCTACGAGCAGTACTTC. This sequence encodes CASSYVHSSSYEQYF. The chain is built from TRBV6-5 and TRBJ2-7; D is ambiguous. The ends were cut back, 2 bases at V and 0 bases at J, with 11 bases in the middle. Germline V CDR1 and CDR2: MNHEY, SVGAGI. The CDR3 has 15 amino acids.

J is TRBJ2-3 and V is TRBV6-1; maybe TRBD2 (5 bases). V lost 6 bases and J lost 1, with 14 bases in between. Germline CDR1 is MNHNS and CDR2 is SASEGT. The CDR3 spans 15 residues. In DNA, the CDR3 is TGTGCCAGCAGCGGACTCATTGGAGGCACAGATACGCAGTATTTT. Its translation is CASSGLIGGTDTQYF.

V is TRBV6-1 and J is TRBJ1-6, with 9 bases identical to TRBD1. Germline CDR1 MNHNS, CDR2 SASEGT. The CDR3 has 16 amino acids. Trimming removed 4 bases from V and 10 bases from J; junction bases left unmatched: 11. The CDR3 is CASSGPLPGQGSPLHF. The DNA for the CDR3 is TGTGCCAGCAGTGGACCTTTACCGGGACAGGGATCACCCCTCCACTTT.

This CDR3 is CASSRTAYEQYF. CDR3 nucleotides: TGTGCCAGCAGCCGGACAGCTTACGAGCAGTACTTC. This rearrangement joins TRBV5-5 to TRBJ2-7, with a tentative D call TRBD1 (6 bases). The CDR3 is made up of 12 amino acids. Germline CDR1 SGHKS, CDR2 YYEKEE (reference sequence). The V gene lost 4 bases and the J gene lost 4 bases, with 9 bases spanning the gap.

The chain carries TRBV6-5 and TRBJ1-4; D may be TRBD1 (5 bases). This CDR3 comprises 14 residues. V was clipped by 0 bases and J by 8 bases, with 10 bases between them. Germline V lookup: CDR1 MNHEY, CDR2 SVGAGI. CDR3 nucleotide sequence: TGTGCCAGCAGTTACTCGTCAGGGAGAGAAAAACTGTTTTTT. Amino acid sequence: CASSYSSGREKLFF.

The chain uses TRBV28 and TRBJ1-2; possibly TRBD1 for D (6 bases). Germline V gene lookup returns CDR1 MDHEN and CDR2 SYDVKM. V was pared by 6 bases and J by 5 bases, with 16 bases between. The CDR3 has 14 amino acids. The CDR3 DNA follows: TGTGCCAGCAGGATATCCGGGACACCGTATGGCTACACCTTC. Its translation is CASRISGTPYGYTF.

This clone has just a few counts. V usage is TRBV28 and J usage is TRBJ1-6; 9 bases agree with TRBD1. V gave up 5 bases and J gave up 7 bases; unmatched junction bases: 6. In germline, CDR1 is MDHEN, CDR2 SYDVKM. The CDR3 is 15 amino acids. The CDR3 loop is CASSPRDRENSPLHF. The CDR3 region has the DNA TGTGCCAGCAGTCCCAGGGACAGGGAGAATTCACCCCTCCACTTT.

The CDR3 sequence: CASSHPSTGGGEKLFF. The CDR3 bases are TGTGCCAGCAGCCACCCCTCGACAGGGGGCGGCGAAAAACTGTTTTTT. V is TRBV5-4 and J is TRBJ1-4, with TRBD1 identical over 10 bases. This CDR3 is 16 amino acids long. After removal of 4 bases from V and 8 bases from J, the junction contained 11 bases not matched to a gene. Per the germline V gene, CDR1 is SGHNT and CDR2 is YYREEE (reference sequence).

CDR3 in amino acids: CAMAWQGSSGNTIYF. CDR3 in DNA: TGTGCTATGGCATGGCAGGGGAGCTCTGGAAACACCATATATTTT. This rearrangement joins TRBV5-4 to TRBJ1-3, with a weak D call TRBD1 (6 bases). CDR3 length: 15 residues. Germline V gene data show CDR1 as SGHNT and CDR2 as YYREEE (reference sequence).

The genes are TRBV6-5 and TRBJ2-2; TRBD1 might be the D (5 bases). The CDR3 has 14 residues. Germline-derived CDR1 and CDR2 are MNHEY and SVGAGI. V dropped 7 bases and J dropped 5 bases, with 14 bases sitting between them. CDR3 sequence reads: CASTQGAGTGELFF. For the CDR3, the DNA is TGTGCCAGCACCCAAGGGGCAGGGACCGGGGAGCTGTTTTTT.

The chain is built from TRBV25-1 and TRBJ2-3, with TRBD1 as a possible D gene (5 bases). This CDR3 has 17 amino acids. Deletions cut 4 bases from V and 1 base from J, with 18 bases between. The V gene's germline CDR1 is MGHDK and CDR2 SYGVNS. CDR3 sequence: CASSAKGDPRRTDTQYF. The CDR3 nucleotides read TGTGCCAGCAGTGCTAAAGGGGATCCACGCCGCACAGATACGCAGTATTTT.

This sequence joins TRBV19 and TRBJ2-3, with D possibly matching TRBD2 (5 bases). This CDR3 spans 14 amino acids. Germline V gene data show CDR1 as LNHDA and CDR2 as SQIVND (reference sequence). Trimming took off 0 bases at V and 7 bases at J, with 11 bases between the two ends. The CDR3 loop is CASSIDLEVNTQYF. The CDR3 bases are TGTGCCAGTAGTATAGATCTGGAGGTAAATACGCAGTATTTT.

This chain uses TRBV9 with TRBJ2-7, with 8 bases that match TRBD2. The CDR3 spans 15 residues. Germline CDR1 reads SGDLS; CDR2 reads YYNGEE. Trimming at V came to 3 bases and at J to 3 bases, leaving 8 bases not matched to a gene. The CDR3 bases are TGTGCCAGCAGCGAATCCGGGACTAGTGGCTACGAGCAGTACTTC. This translates into CASSESGTSGYEQYF.

V gene TRBV14 combines with J gene TRBJ1-1, with a possible D match to TRBD1 (5 bases). The V and J ends lost 0 bases and 5 bases respectively, with 19 bases between them. Germline assignment: CDR1 SGHDN and CDR2 FVKESK. The CDR3 runs 17 residues. The CDR3 DNA is TGTGCCAGCAGCCAAGATCTTCGGAGGCAGGGTGGGACTGAAGCTTTCTTT. It codes for CASSQDLRRQGGTEAFF.

The CDR3 protein is CASSGTGASGTDTQYF. The CDR3, as DNA: TGTGCCAGCAGCGGAACAGGGGCTAGCGGCACAGATACGCAGTATTTT. The chain employs TRBV5-8 and TRBJ2-3; tentative D call: TRBD1 (7 bases). The germline V gene encodes CDR1 SGHTS and CDR2 YDEGEE. Trimming removed 4 bases at V and 1 base at J, with 16 bases between. CDR3 length equals 16 residues. Drawing the rest from reference TRBV5-8 and TRBJ2-3, the complete variable domain is EAGVTQSPTHLIKTRGQQATLRCSPISGHTSVYWYQQALGLGLQFLLWYDEGEERNRGNFPPRFSGRQFPNYSSELNVNALELEDSALYLCASSGTGASGTDTQYFGPGTRLTVL.

CDR3 protein: CASSYSIGTAEQFF. Written as DNA, the CDR3 is TGTGCCAGCAGTTACTCGATCGGAACAGCCGAGCAGTTCTTC. This chain connects TRBV6-5 to TRBJ2-1; D is uncertain. V dropped 0 bases and J dropped 10 bases, with 13 bases sitting between them. Germline-derived CDR1 and CDR2 are MNHEY and SVGAGI. CDR3 size: 14 residues.

This clone is a singleton in its sample. The chain combines TRBV4-3 with TRBJ2-6; D gene ambiguous. Germline V CDR1 and CDR2: LGHNA, YSLEER. V dropped 0 bases and J dropped 0 bases, with 15 bases sitting between them. This CDR3 region has 19 residues. The CDR3 loop reads CASSQENPALNSGANVLTF. The CDR3 DNA reads as TGCGCCAGCAGCCAAGAAAATCCAGCCTTAAACTCTGGGGCCAACGTCCTGACTTTC.